Below, 14 T cell receptor beta chains from the same sample are listed, as sequenced in a study of T cells in Graves' hyperthyroidism and ophthalmopathy. TCR beta CDR3 region amplification was performed from RNA transcripts. TCR CDR3 underwent first-round RT-PCR with the HTBI primer set. TCRdb reprocessed the multiplex PCR reads via MiXCR and lists one record per CDR3 protein. The table shows hundreds of thousands of distinct CDR3 sequences, with about 45% occurring only once. The sample consisted of peripheral blood or thyroid tissue (not recorded which). The source is an adult man with Graves' disease, either hyperthyroidism or ophthalmopathy (not recorded which).

CDR3 in DNA: TGCGCCAGCAGCTGGGGTCTACGGGACAGGGGTAATTCACCCCTCCACTTT. This translates into CASSWGLRDRGNSPLHF. V usage is TRBV5-1 and J usage is TRBJ1-6, with TRBD1 matching 10 bases. J lost 6 bases, V lost 3 bases, and 9 bases had no gene match. CDR3 length: 17 residues. Germline loops: CDR1 SGHRS, CDR2 YFSETQ. The entire variable domain, with the rest obtained from reference TRBV5-1 and TRBJ1-6, is as follows: KAGVTQTPRYLIKTRGQQVTLSCSPISGHRSVSWYQQTPGQGLQFLFEYFSETQRNKGNFPGRFSGRQFSNSRSEMNVSTLELGDSALYLCASSWGLRDRGNSPLHFGNGTRLTVT.

V and J are TRBV7-2 and TRBJ1-1, with 10 bases matching TRBD1. Germline loops: CDR1 SGHTA, CDR2 FQGNSA. J gave up 2 bases and V 1 base, and 7 bases lay outside the gene matches. The CDR3 runs 17 residues. In DNA, the CDR3 is TGTGCCAGCAGCTTAGGACAGGGGGCAAGAAGCAACACTGAAGCTTTCTTT. This translates into CASSLGQGARSNTEAFF. Looking up the rest from reference TRBV7-2 and TRBJ1-1 gives the full variable domain: GAGVSQSPSNKVTEKGKDVELRCDPISGHTALYWYRQSLGQGLEFLIYFQGNSAPDKSGLPSDRFSAERTGGSVSTLTIQRTQQEDSAVYLCASSLGQGARSNTEAFFGQGTRLTVV.

The chain links TRBV7-2 to TRBJ2-2; D gene uncertain. This CDR3 spans 14 amino acids. In germline, CDR1 is SGHTA, CDR2 FQGNSA. The V end was cut by 4 bases, the J end by 4 bases, with 10 bases between. The CDR3 bases are TGTGCCAGCAGCTCCCTCCGGGTCACCGGGGAGCTGTTTTTT. It is translated as CASSSLRVTGELFF.

At least ten counts were recorded for this clonotype. The chain uses TRBV10-2 and TRBJ1-1; 7 nucleotides agree with TRBD1. Losses at the gene ends were 6 bases for V and 8 bases for J; bases not matched to a gene: 6. This CDR3 contains 12 residues. The germline gives CDR1 WSHSY, CDR2 SAAADI. In DNA form, the CDR3 reads TGCGCCAGCAGCAGACAGGGATCGGAAGCTTTCTTT. Translating gives CASSRQGSEAFF.

The chain carries TRBV10-2 and TRBJ1-1; maybe TRBD1 (5 bases). Trimming removed 8 bases from V and 3 bases from J, with 16 bases in between. The CDR3 totals 14 residues. Germline CDR1 WSHSY, CDR2 SAAADI. The CDR3 DNA reads TGCGCCAGCCGCCTCGGGGGTTCGGACACTGAAGCTTTCTTT. Translated: CASRLGGSDTEAFF.

The chain is built from TRBV11-2 and TRBJ1-1, with TRBD1 matching over 9 bases. V was pared by 5 bases and J by 5 bases, with 6 bases of the junction left unmatched. CDR3 length: 14 residues. Germline lookup yields CDR1 SGHAT and CDR2 FQNNGV. Written as DNA, the CDR3 is TGTGCCAGCAGCCACGGGACAGGGAGTACTGAAGCTTTCTTT. This translates into CASSHGTGSTEAFF.

The chain employs TRBV11-2 and TRBJ1-3; possible D gene TRBD1, 5 bases. The CDR3 has 18 amino acids. The germline CDR1 and CDR2 sequences are SGHAT and FQNNGV. Trimming stripped 4 bases from V and 0 bases from J, with 19 bases between. CDR3 sequence reads: CASSSPISRQTSGNTIYF. CDR3 bases: TGTGCCAGCAGCTCCCCGATCTCCCGACAGACCTCTGGAAACACCATATATTTT.

This clonotype showed up just once. The chain combines TRBV10-3 with TRBJ2-7; TRBD2 agrees at 7 bases. Germline lookup yields CDR1 ENHRY and CDR2 SYGVKD. V dropped 5 bases and J dropped 5; count of bases not matched to a gene: 9. This CDR3 comprises 14 residues. The CDR3 region is CAISRGEIGDEQYF. CDR3 DNA sequence: TGTGCCATCAGTCGGGGGGAAATCGGGGACGAGCAGTACTTC.

This clonotype was observed many times. The rearrangement joins TRBV2 to TRBJ1-2, with D unresolved. The CDR3 has 12 residues. The germline V and J ends were trimmed by 6 bases and 4 bases, with 9 bases remaining between them. Germline lookup yields CDR1 SNHLY and CDR2 FYNNEI. The chain's CDR3 is CASRKVAYGYTF. The CDR3, as DNA: TGTGCCAGCAGGAAGGTTGCCTATGGCTACACCTTC.

There are many counts of this clonotype. The V gene is TRBV2, the J gene TRBJ1-4; the D gene is possibly TRBD1 (5 bases). There are 11 residues in the CDR3. V lost 8 bases and J lost 12, with 13 bases in between. Germline lookup yields CDR1 SNHLY and CDR2 FYNNEI. DNA for the CDR3: TGTGCCAGCTCAGTCGGGACGGAACTGTTTTTT. It translates to CASSVGTELFF.

The V call is TRBV7-3, the J call TRBJ1-1, with D perhaps TRBD1 (5 bases). Germline V lookup: CDR1 SGHTA, CDR2 FQGTGA. The CDR3 loop spans 14 amino acids. V was cut by 5 bases and J by 4 bases, with 14 bases left in between. The DNA of the CDR3 is TGTGCCAGCAGCCCAGGTCGGGGGACCACTGAAGCTTTCTTT. It is translated as CASSPGRGTTEAFF.

The chain is built from TRBV19 and TRBJ1-3; D perhaps matches TRBD1 (5 bases). Germline CDR1 is LNHDA and CDR2 is SQIVND (reference sequence). Deletions cut 0 bases from V and 4 bases from J, with 13 bases between. This CDR3 is built from 16 residues. The CDR3 bases are TGTGCCAGTAGTATAGACGGGGCCCCGACAGGAAACACCATATATTTT. Its translation: CASSIDGAPTGNTIYF.

The chain joins TRBV20-1 to TRBJ1-5; weak D call: TRBD1 (5 bases). The CDR3 has 13 residues. CDR1 is DFQATT, CDR2 SNEGSKA, per germline (reference sequence). V lost 6 bases to trimming and J lost 11 bases, with 20 bases between them. The CDR3 nucleotides read TGCAGTGCACCGACTAGCGGACAAGAGACCCAGCATTTT. Protein sequence: CSAPTSGQETQHF.

This clonotype was counted many times. The chain recombines TRBV7-9 with TRBJ2-7; 8 bases are a match to TRBD2. The germline CDR1 and CDR2 sequences are SEHNR and FQNEAQ (reference sequence). With 1 base clipped from V and 5 bases from J, the junction kept 10 bases outside the gene matches. The CDR3 runs to 16 residues. The CDR3 loop is CASSLVSLAGTHEQYF. CDR3 DNA: TGTGCCAGCAGCTTAGTGAGTTTAGCGGGAACCCACGAGCAGTACTTC.